These 13 T cell receptor beta chains came from one sample sequenced in a study of T-cell reconstitution after alpha-beta-depleted transplantation in children. The library targeted TCRbeta and was prepared with unique molecular identifiers. One entry per CDR3 protein results from TCRdb running MiXCR on the PCR reads. The sample has about 150,000 distinct CDR3 sequences, around 10% seen once. Specimen: PBMCs, collected before TCRalphabeta/CD19-depleted stem cell transplant. These receptors were collected from a boy aged 2-9 years with acute myeloid leukemia, due to receive a stem cell transplant.

There are a few counts of this clonotype. The chain combines TRBV6-1 with TRBJ1-1; the D gene is possibly TRBD1 (5 bases). V lost 6 bases and J 4 bases, leaving 24 bases between the germline ends. The CDR3 is 17 residues long. Germline CDR1 and CDR2: MNHNS and SASEGT. Here the CDR3 reads CASSHLLSRRGITEAFF. CDR3 nucleotides: TGTGCCAGCAGCCACCTCCTCTCGCGGCGGGGGATCACTGAAGCTTTCTTT.

This clonotype was detected many times. The chain recombines TRBV3-1 with TRBJ2-1; D could derive from TRBD1 or TRBD2 (6 bases each). Germline V CDR1 and CDR2: LGHDT, YNNKEL (reference sequence). This CDR3 has 14 amino acids. V was trimmed by 4 bases and J by 5 bases, leaving 12 bases between them. This CDR3 is CASSLKGGDNEQFF. Here the CDR3 DNA reads TGTGCCAGCAGCCTGAAGGGGGGAGACAATGAGCAGTTCTTC.

This clonotype has ten or more counts. This chain links TRBV10-1 with TRBJ2-7, with D possibly TRBD1 on 6 matching bases. Trimming removed 5 bases from V and 0 bases from J, with 14 bases in between. CDR3 length: 15 residues. Germline values: CDR1 WNHNN, CDR2 SYGVQD (reference sequence). The CDR3 DNA sequence: TGCGCCAGCAGTCTCGGACAGCCCTTCTCCTACGAGCAGTACTTC. Translated, it gives CASSLGQPFSYEQYF.

This clonotype was counted many times. The chain carries TRBV15 and TRBJ1-2; unclear D gene. Trimming took off 3 bases at V and 3 bases at J, with 14 bases between the two ends. The V gene's germline CDR1 is LNHNV and CDR2 YYDKDF (reference sequence). The CDR3 is made up of 15 amino acids. The CDR3 DNA reads as TGTGCCACCAGCAGGTCCGGAACAGTCTACTATGGCTACACCTTC. It yields the protein CATSRSGTVYYGYTF.

The chain combines TRBV14 with TRBJ2-7; 7 nucleotides align to TRBD2. V lost 1 base, J lost 2 bases, and 8 bases stayed unmatched. The CDR3 is 16 residues long. The germline CDR1 and CDR2 sequences are SGHDN and FVKESK. CDR3 nucleotides: TGTGCCAGCAGCCAAGTTGAGCGGGGTCTCACCTACGAGCAGTACTTC. Its translation: CASSQVERGLTYEQYF.

This clonotype was detected ten times or more. The chain uses TRBV6-1 and TRBJ2-1; D gene ambiguous. The CDR3 contains 13 residues. CDR1 and CDR2 from the germline V gene are MNHNS and SASEGT. Trimming left V 6 bases short and J 2 bases short, with 8 bases between. DNA for the CDR3: TGTGCCAGCAGGGCCGGAGCCTACAATGAGCAGTTCTTC. Translating gives CASRAGAYNEQFF.

With regard to this clonotype: A much larger clone lies a single base off, so this may be a read error. The genes are TRBV5-1 and TRBJ2-1, with D unclear. Germline CDR1 and CDR2: SGHRS and YFSETQ. CDR3 length: 14 residues. The CDR3 DNA is TGCGCCAGCAGCTTTCAAGAGTCCTACAATGAGCAGTCCTTC. Translated: CASSFQESYNEQSF.

This clonotype was detected a few times. This rearrangement joins TRBV28 to TRBJ2-3; 10 nucleotides line up with TRBD2. Germline lookup yields CDR1 MDHEN and CDR2 SYDVKM. The CDR3 is 16 amino acids. V lost 2 bases and J lost 4; bases outside the gene matches: 6. CDR3 coding DNA: TGTGCCAGCAGTTTAGCGGGGCTAGCGGGAGCAGATACGCAGTATTTT. Translating it yields CASSLAGLAGADTQYF. The variable domain in full, with the rest retrieved from reference TRBV28 and TRBJ2-3, is DVKVTQSSRYLVKRTGEKVFLECVQDMDHENMFWYRQDPGLGLRLIYFSYDVKMKEKGDIPEGYSVSREKKERFSLILESASTNQTSMYLCASSLAGLAGADTQYFGPGTRLTVL.

This chain connects TRBV19 to TRBJ1-1, with 7 bases fitting TRBD1. The CDR3 sequence is 16 residues long. The J segment lost 0 bases and the V segment lost 9 bases, leaving 13 bases of the junction unmatched. Germline values: CDR1 LNHDA, CDR2 SQIVND (reference sequence). CDR3 sequence reads: CARTLRTGLMNTEAFF. The CDR3 DNA follows: TGTGCCAGGACCCTTCGGACAGGCCTCATGAACACTGAAGCTTTCTTT.

This clonotype was counted at least ten times. The rearrangement uses TRBV4-1 and TRBJ2-1; TRBD2 matches at 7 bases. CDR1 and CDR2 (germline): MGHRA, YSYEKL. The CDR3 is made up of 18 amino acids. The ends lost 3 bases at V and 9 bases at J; junction bases unmatched: 20. CDR3 bases: TGCGCCAGCAGCCAGTACCCCGTGATGGGAAGCGGGGTAGGTGAGCAGTTCTTC. Residues: CASSQYPVMGSGVGEQFF.

The V call is TRBV11-2, the J call TRBJ2-3; unclear D gene. The CDR3 totals 13 residues. Trimming stripped 1 base from V and 5 bases from J, with 7 bases between. The germline gives CDR1 SGHAT, CDR2 FQNNGV. The CDR3 nucleotides are TGTGCCAGCAGCTTAGTATTGGTAGATACGCAGTATTTT. Its protein product is CASSLVLVDTQYF.

This clonotype was picked up many times. The chain combines TRBV12-3 or TRBV12-4 with TRBJ2-5; 9 nucleotides agree with TRBD1. V lost 5 bases to trimming and J lost 4 bases; unmatched junction nucleotides: 2. This CDR3 spans 13 amino acids. The CDR3 reads CASSGQGTETQYF. In nucleotides, the CDR3 is TGTGCCAGCAGTGGACAGGGGACAGAGACCCAGTACTTC.

Ten or more counts support this clonotype. The chain has TRBV7-2 and TRBJ1-2, with D unclear. The CDR3 runs to 13 residues. Germline V gene sequence: CDR1 SGHTA, CDR2 FQGNSA. Trimming took 5 bases from V and 0 from J, leaving 7 bases between them. The chain's CDR3 is CASSQTTNYGYTF. DNA for the CDR3: TGTGCCAGCAGCCAAACGACTAACTATGGCTACACCTTC.